This T cell receptor beta chain emerged from a study of OX40 agonist ivuxolimab in advanced cancers. Overall study context: There were three patients with partial responses, one having hepatocellular carcinoma and two cutaneous melanoma. Regarding the study as a whole: Relative to CD4+ cells, CD8+ T cells on average had more expanded clones. Clones of CD4+ and CD8+ blood T cells grew by week 6 at doses of 0.1 to 3.0 mg/kg.

Cycle 7 day 1, cycle 4 day 1, and baseline were the timepoints at which blood was sampled. The method was immunoSEQ multiplex PCR; TCRdb's version includes in-frame clones alone and lacks a portion of them. The sample lists 70,000 to 75,000 clones, over 80% occurring once. The CDR3 has 16 residues. V trimming: 3 bases; J trimming: 7 bases; junction bases outside the gene matches: 10. On this clone itself: Its cognate antigen is unknown.

V gene TRBV23-1 combines with J gene TRBJ2-7; TRBD1 agrees at 12 bases. TRBV23-1 is filed as an ORF, its function uncertain. The sequenced sample was CD4+ or CD8+ T cells sorted from blood, obtained in a trial of the OX40 agonist ivuxolimab. This TCR derives from an adult with an advanced solid tumor such as melanoma, head and neck, liver or kidney cancer. For the CDR3, the DNA is TGCGCCAGCAGTCAGCTACCGGGACAGGGGGCGGATGAGCAGTACGTC. Translation gives CASSQLPGQGADEQYV.